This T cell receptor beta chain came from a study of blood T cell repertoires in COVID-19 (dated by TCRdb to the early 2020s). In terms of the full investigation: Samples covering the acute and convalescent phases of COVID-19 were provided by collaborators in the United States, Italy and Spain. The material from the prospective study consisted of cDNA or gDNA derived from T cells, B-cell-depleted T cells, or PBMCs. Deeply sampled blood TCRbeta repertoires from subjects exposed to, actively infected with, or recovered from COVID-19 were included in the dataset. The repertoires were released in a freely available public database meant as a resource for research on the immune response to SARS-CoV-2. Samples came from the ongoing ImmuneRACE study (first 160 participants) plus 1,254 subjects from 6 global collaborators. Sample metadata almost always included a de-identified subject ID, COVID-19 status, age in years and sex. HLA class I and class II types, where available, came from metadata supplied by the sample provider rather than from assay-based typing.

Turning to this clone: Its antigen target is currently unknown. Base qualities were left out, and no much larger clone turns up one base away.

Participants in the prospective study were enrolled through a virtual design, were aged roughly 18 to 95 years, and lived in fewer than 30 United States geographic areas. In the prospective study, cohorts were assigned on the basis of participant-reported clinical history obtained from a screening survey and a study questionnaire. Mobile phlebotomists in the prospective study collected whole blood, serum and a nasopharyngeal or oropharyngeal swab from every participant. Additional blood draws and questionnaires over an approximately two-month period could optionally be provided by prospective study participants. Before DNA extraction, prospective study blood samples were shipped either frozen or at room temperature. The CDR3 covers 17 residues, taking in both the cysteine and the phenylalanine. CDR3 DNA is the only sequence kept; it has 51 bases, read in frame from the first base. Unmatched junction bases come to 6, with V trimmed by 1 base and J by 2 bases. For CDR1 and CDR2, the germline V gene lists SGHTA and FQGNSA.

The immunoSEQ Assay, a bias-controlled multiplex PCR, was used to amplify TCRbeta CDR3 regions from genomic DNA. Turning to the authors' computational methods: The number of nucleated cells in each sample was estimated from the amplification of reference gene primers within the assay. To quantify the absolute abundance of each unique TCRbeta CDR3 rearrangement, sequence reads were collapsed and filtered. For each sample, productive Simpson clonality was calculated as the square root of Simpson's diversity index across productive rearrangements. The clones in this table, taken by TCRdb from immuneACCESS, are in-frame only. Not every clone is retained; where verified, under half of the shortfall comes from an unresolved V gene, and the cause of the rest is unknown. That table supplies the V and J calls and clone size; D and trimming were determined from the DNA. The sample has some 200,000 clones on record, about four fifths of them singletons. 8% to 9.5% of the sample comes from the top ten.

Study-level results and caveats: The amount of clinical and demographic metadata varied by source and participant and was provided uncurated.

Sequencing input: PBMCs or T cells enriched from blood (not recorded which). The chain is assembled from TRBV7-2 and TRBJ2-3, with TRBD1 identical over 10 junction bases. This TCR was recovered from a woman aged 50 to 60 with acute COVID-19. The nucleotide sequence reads TGTGCCAGCAGCTTAGTAGGGACAGGGGCAAACACAGATACGCAGTATTTT. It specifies CASSLVGTGANTDTQYF.